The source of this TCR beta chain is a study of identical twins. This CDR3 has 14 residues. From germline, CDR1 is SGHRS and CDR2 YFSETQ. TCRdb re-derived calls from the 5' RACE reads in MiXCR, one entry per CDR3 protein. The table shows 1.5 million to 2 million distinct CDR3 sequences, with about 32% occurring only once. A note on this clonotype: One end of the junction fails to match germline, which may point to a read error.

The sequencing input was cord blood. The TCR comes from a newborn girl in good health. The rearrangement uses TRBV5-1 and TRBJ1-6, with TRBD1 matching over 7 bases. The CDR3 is CASSSDRVGSPLHF. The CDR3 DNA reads TGTGCCAGCAGCTCCGACAGGGTCGGCTCACCCCTCCACTTT. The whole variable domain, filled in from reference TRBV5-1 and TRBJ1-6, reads KAGVTQTPRYLIKTRGQQVTLSCSPISGHRSVSWYQQTPGQGLQFLFEYFSETQRNKGNFPGRFSGRQFSNSRSEMNVSTLELGDSALYLCASSSDRVGSPLHFGNGTRLTVT.